Below, one TCR beta chain is given with its context. The PCR employed 60 Vbeta primers together with 13 Jbeta primers. Repertoires were generated with immunoSEQ multiplex PCR, while TCRdb's copy carries only in-frame clones and drops some. The table lists some 180,000 clones, approximately 80% of them singletons. This entry belongs to a study of cytomegalovirus exposure and HLA in healthy donors. The sequenced material came from PBMCs. This TCR was recovered from a man younger than 30 in good health and CMV-seronegative.

CDR3 DNA: TGTGCCAGCAGCTCGGGACAGGCCGACGGTCGGCCCCAGCATTTT. Translating gives CASSSGQADGRPQHF. The chain couples TRBV5-8 to TRBJ1-5; 8 bases fit TRBD1. This CDR3 has 15 residues. The J segment lost 9 bases and the V segment lost 3 bases, leaving 11 bases of the junction unmatched. Germline assignment: CDR1 SGHTS and CDR2 YDEGEE.